This TCR beta chain was recovered during a study of shared clonotypes between healthy human individuals. Overall study results and limits: Limited genetic and exposure-history diversity came from having few donors. Only blood was sampled; tissue repertoires likely differ.

Remarks on this clone: Antigen: not known.

Germline CDR1 is MNHNS and CDR2 is SASEGT. The V and J ends lost 2 bases and 1 base respectively, with 6 bases between them. The CDR3 has 13 amino acids. Every immunoSEQ plate was one replicate of a subset's evenly spread DNA. Repertoires were generated with immunoSEQ multiplex PCR, while TCRdb's copy carries only in-frame clones and drops some. The sample comprises 2 million to 2.5 million clones, approximately 95% of which are singletons, and 0.9% to 1.3% rests with the top ten. Naive CD8 populations comprised CD45RO-negative cells positively selected for CCR7, excluding terminally differentiated effector memory CD45RA+ cells. Donors, healthy HIV-negative adults, lacked recent acute infections or vaccinations.

The origin of this receptor is a man between 18 and 35 years old in good health. The chain recombines TRBV6-1 with TRBJ2-7; no clear D gene. The sequenced sample was naive CD8+ T cells sorted from blood. The CDR3 DNA reads TGTGCCAGCAGTGAAACTAATTCCTACGAGCAGTACTTC. This codes for CASSETNSYEQYF.